The source of this TCR beta chain is a study of T-cell reconstitution after alpha-beta-depleted transplantation in children. This CDR3 contains 14 residues. Trimming cost V 5 bases and J 4 bases, with 13 bases left between them. From germline, CDR1 is SEHNR and CDR2 FQNEAQ (reference sequence). The TCRbeta library incorporated unique molecular identifiers. TCRdb redid the calling of the PCR reads with MiXCR, one entry per CDR3 protein. The table includes 420,000 or so distinct CDR3 sequences, about 11% detected once. The material was PBMCs from the stem cell graft donor, obtained from the stem cell graft. The chain combines TRBV7-9 with TRBJ2-3; tentative D call: TRBD2 (6 bases). The receptor's source is a human donor who donated a stem cell graft to a child with acute myeloid leukemia. In nucleotides, the CDR3 is TGTGCCAGCAGCCCTCCCGCGGGACCAGATACGCAGTATTTT. It specifies CASSPPAGPDTQYF.